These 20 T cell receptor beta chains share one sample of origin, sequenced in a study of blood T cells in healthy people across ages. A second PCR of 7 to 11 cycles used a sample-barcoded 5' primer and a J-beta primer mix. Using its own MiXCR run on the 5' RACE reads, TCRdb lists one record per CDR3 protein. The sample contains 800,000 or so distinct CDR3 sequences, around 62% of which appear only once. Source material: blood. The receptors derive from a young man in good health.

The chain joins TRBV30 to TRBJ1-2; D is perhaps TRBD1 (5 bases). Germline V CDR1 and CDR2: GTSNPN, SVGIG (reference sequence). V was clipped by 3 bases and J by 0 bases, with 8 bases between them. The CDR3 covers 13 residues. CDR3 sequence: CAWRRQTNYGYTF. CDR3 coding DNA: TGTGCCTGGAGACGACAGACTAACTATGGCTACACCTTC.

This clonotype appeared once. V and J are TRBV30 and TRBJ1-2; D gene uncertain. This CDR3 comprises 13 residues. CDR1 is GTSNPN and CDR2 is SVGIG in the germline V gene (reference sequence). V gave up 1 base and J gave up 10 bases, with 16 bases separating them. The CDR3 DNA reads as TGTGCCTGGAGTGGCGTTACGACGGGAGCCTACACCTTC. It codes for CAWSGVTTGAYTF.

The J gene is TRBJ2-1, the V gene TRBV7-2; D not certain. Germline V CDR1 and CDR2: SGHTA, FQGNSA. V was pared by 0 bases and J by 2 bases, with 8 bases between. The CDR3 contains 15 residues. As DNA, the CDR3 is TGTGCCAGCAGCTTAGCGGTCGGACCCTACAATGAGCAGTTCTTC. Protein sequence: CASSLAVGPYNEQFF.

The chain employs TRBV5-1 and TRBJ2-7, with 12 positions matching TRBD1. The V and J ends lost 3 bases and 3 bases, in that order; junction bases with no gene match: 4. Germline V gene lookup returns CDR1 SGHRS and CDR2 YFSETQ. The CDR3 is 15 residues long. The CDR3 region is CASSSGQGADYEQYF. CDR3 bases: TGCGCCAGCAGCTCGGGACAGGGGGCGGACTACGAGCAGTACTTC.

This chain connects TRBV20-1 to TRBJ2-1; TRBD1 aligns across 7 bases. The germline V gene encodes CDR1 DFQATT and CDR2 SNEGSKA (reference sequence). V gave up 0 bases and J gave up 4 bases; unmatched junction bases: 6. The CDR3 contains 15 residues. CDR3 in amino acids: CSARDRGGIYNEQFF. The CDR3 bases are TGCAGTGCTAGAGATCGAGGGGGCATTTACAATGAGCAGTTCTTC.

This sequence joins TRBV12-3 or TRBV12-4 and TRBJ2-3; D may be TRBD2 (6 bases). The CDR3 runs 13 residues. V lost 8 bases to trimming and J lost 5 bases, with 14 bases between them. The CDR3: CASEGPGGDTQYF. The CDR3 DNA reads TGTGCCAGCGAAGGGCCCGGGGGAGATACGCAGTATTTT.

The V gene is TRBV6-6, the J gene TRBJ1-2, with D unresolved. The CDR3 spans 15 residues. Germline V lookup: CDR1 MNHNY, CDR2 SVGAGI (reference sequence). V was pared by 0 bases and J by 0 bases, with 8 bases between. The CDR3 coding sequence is TGTGCCAGCAGTTACTCCGGGCAGGCTAACTATGGCTACACCTTC. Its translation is CASSYSGQANYGYTF.

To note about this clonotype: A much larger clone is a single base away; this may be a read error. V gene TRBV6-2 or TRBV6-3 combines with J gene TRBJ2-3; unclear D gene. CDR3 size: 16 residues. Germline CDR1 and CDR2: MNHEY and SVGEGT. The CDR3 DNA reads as TGTGCCGGCAGTTACATTTCACGCCTTAGCACAGATACGCAGTATTTT. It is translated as CAGSYISRLSTDTQYF.

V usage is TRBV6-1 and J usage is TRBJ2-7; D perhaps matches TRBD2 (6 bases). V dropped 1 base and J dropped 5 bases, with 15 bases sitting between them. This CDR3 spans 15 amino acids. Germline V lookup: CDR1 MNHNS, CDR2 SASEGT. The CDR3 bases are TGTGCCAGCAGTGAAGGTAGGAGGGGAGCCCACGAGCAGTACTTC. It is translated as CASSEGRRGAHEQYF.

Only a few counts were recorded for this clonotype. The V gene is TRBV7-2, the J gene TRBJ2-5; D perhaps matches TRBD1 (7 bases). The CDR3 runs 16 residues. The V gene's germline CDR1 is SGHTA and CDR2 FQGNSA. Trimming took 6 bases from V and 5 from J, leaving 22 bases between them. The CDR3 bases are TGTGCCAGCAGTTCATCCCTCGCCAGGGGGGTCGAGACCCAGTACTTC. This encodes CASSSSLARGVETQYF.

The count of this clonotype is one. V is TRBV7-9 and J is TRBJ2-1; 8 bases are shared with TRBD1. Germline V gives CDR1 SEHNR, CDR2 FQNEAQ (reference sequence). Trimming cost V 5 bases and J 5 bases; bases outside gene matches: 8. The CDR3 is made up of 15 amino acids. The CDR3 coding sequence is TGTGCCAGCAGCGAGGGGACAGGTCCTGACAATGAGCAGTTCTTC. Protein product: CASSEGTGPDNEQFF. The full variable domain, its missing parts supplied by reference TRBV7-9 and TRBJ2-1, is DTGVSQNPRHKITKRGQNVTFRCDPISEHNRLYWYRQTLGQGPEFLTYFQNEAQLEKSRLLSDRFSAERPKGSFSTLEIQRTEQGDSAMYLCASSEGTGPDNEQFFGPGTRLTVL.

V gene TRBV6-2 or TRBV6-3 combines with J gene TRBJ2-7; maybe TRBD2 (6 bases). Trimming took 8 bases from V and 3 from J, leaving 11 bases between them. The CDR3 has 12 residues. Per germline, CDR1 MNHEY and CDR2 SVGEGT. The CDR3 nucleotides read TGTGCCAGCGGAGGGACCTTCTACGAGCAGTACTTC. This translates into CASGGTFYEQYF.

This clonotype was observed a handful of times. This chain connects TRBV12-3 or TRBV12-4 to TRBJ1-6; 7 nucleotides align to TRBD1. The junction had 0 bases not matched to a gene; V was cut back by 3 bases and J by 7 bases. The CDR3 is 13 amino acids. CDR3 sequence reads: CASSLGQNSPLHF. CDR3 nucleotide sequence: TGTGCCAGCAGTTTGGGACAGAATTCACCCCTCCACTTT.

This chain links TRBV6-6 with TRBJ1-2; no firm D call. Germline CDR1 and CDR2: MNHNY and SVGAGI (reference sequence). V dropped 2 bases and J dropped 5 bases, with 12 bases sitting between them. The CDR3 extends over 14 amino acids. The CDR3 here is CASSYPPSSYGYTF. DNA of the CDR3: TGTGCCAGCAGTTACCCTCCATCTTCTTATGGCTACACCTTC.

The CDR3 DNA reads as TGTGCCAGCAGCGGACCTCAGGGGTGGGGAAACATTCAGTACTTC. It codes for CASSGPQGWGNIQYF. The chain joins TRBV2 to TRBJ2-4, with a tentative D call TRBD1 (6 bases). CDR3 length equals 15 residues. Between the trimmed V and J ends, which lost 6 bases and 6 bases, there was a span of 18 bases. Germline CDR1 is SNHLY and CDR2 is FYNNEI. Supplemented by reference TRBV2 and TRBJ2-4, the full variable domain reads EPEVTQTPSHQVTQMGQEVILRCVPISNHLYFYWYRQILGQKVEFLVSFYNNEISEKSEIFDDQFSVERPDGSNFTLKIRSTKLEDSAMYFCASSGPQGWGNIQYFGAGTRLSVL.

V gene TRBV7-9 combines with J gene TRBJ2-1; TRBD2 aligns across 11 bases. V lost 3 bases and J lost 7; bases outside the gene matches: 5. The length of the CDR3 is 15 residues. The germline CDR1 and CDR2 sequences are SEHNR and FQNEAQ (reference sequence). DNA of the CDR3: TGTGCCAGCAGCTTTCTAGCGGGGGGACAAAATGAGCAGTTCTTC. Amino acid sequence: CASSFLAGGQNEQFF.

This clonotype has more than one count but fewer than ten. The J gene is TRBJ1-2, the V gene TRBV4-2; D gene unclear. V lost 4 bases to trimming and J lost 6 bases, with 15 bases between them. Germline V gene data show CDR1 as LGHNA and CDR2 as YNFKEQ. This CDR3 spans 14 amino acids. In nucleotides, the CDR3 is TGTGCCAGCAGCCTATCTCCCGCCGGGGATGGCTACACCTTC. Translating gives CASSLSPAGDGYTF.

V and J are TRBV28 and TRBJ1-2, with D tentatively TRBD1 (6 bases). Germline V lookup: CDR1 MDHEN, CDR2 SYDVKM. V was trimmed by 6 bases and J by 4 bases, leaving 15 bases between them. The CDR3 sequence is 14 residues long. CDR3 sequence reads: CASSPGGQFYGYTF. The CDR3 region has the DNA TGTGCCAGCAGCCCGGGGGGGCAGTTCTATGGCTACACCTTC.

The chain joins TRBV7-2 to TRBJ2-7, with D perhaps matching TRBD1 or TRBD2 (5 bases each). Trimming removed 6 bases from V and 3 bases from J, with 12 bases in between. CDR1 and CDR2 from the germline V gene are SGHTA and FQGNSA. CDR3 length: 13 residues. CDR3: CASSQGRVYEQYF. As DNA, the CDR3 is TGTGCCAGCAGTCAGGGACGGGTCTACGAGCAGTACTTC.

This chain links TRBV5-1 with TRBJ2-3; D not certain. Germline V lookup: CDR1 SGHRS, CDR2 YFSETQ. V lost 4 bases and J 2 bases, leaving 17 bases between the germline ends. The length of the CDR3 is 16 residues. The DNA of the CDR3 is TGCGCCAGCAGCCCCCTCAACTACGCGATCACAGATACGCAGTATTTT. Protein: CASSPLNYAITDTQYF.